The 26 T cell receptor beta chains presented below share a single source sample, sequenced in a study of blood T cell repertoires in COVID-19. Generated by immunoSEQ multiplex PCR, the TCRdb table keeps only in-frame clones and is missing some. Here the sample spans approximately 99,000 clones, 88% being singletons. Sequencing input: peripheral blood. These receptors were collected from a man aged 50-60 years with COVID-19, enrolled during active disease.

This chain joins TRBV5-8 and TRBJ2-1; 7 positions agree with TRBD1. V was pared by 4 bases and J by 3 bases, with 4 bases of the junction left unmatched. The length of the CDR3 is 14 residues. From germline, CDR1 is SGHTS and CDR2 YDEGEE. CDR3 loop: CASSPGTDYNEQFF. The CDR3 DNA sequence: TGTGCCAGCAGCCCCGGGACAGACTACAATGAGCAGTTCTTC.

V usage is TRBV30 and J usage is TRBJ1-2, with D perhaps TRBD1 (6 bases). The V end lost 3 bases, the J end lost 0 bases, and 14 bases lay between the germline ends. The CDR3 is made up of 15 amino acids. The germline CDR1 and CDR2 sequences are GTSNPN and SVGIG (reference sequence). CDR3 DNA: TGTGCCTGGAGGGGCCGGGACACTTCTAACTATGGCTACACCTTC. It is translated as CAWRGRDTSNYGYTF. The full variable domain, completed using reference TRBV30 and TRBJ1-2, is SQTIHQWPATLVQPVGSPLSLECTVEGTSNPNLYWYRQAAGRGLQLLFYSVGIGQISSEVPQNLSASRPQDRQFILSSKKLLLSDSGFYLCAWRGRDTSNYGYTFGSGTRLTVV.

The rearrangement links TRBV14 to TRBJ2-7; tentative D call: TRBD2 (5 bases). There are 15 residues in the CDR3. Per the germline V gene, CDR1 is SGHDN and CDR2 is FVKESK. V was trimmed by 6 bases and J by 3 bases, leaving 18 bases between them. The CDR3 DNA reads TGTGCCAGCAGTACCTGGGCTAGCCGAAGCTACGAGCAGTACTTC. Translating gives CASSTWASRSYEQYF.

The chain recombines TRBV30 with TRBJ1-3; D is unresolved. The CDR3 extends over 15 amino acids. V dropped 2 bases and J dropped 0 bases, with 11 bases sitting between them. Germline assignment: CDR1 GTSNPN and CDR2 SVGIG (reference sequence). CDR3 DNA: TGTGCCTGGAGTCCTACACTAGCCTCTGGAAACACCATATATTTT. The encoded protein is CAWSPTLASGNTIYF.

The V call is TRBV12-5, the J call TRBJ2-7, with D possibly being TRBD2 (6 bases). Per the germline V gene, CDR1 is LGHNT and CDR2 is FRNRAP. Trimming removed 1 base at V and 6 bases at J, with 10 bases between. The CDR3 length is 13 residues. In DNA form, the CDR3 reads TGTGCTAGTGGTTTGGGGACTAATTCCGAGCAGTACTTC. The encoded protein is CASGLGTNSEQYF.

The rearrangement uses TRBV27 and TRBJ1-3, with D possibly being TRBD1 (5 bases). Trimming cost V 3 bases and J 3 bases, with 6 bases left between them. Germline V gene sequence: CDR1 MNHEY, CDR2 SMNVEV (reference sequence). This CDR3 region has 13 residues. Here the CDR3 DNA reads TGTGCCAGCAGTTTCAGGGTTGGAAACACCATATATTTT. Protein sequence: CASSFRVGNTIYF.

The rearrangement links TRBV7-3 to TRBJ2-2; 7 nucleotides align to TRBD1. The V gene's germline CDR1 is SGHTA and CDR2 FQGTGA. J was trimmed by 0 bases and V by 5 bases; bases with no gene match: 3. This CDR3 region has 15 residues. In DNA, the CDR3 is TGTGCCAGCAGCCTTGGACAGGCGAACACCGGGGAGCTGTTTTTT. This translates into CASSLGQANTGELFF.

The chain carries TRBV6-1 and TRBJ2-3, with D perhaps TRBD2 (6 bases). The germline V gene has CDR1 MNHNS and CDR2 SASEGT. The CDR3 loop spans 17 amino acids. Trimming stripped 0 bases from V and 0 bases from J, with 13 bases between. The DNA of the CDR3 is TGTGCCAGCAGTGAAGCGACTAGGGCCACTAGCACAGATACGCAGTATTTT. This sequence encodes CASSEATRATSTDTQYF.

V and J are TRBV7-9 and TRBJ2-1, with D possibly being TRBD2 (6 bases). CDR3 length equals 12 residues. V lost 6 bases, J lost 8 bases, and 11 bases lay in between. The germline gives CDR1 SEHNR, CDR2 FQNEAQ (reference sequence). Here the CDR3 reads CASSPPGDEQFF. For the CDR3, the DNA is TGTGCCAGCAGTCCCCCGGGGGATGAGCAGTTCTTC.

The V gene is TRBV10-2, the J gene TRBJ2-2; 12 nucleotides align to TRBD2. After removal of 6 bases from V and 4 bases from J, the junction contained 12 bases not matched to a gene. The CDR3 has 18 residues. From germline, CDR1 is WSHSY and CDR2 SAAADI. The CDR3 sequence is CASSYGLAGRQGTGELFF. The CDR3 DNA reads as TGCGCCAGCAGCTACGGACTAGCGGGGAGGCAGGGCACCGGGGAGCTGTTTTTT.

DNA of the CDR3: TGTGCCAGCACTGTCACAGGGGGATCCTACGGGGAGCTGTTTTTT. This translates into CASTVTGGSYGELFF. This chain joins TRBV2 and TRBJ2-2, with TRBD1 identical over 8 bases. The CDR3 sequence is 15 residues long. Germline trimming cut 7 bases from V and 7 bases from J; bases unmatched to any gene: 11. Germline assignment: CDR1 SNHLY and CDR2 FYNNEI.

The CDR3 loop is CASSPRTVPAYNSPLHF. CDR3 in DNA: TGCGCCAGCAGCCCGAGGACAGTGCCCGCCTATAATTCACCCCTCCACTTT. The rearrangement links TRBV5-1 to TRBJ1-6; the D gene is possibly TRBD1 (6 bases). Germline-derived CDR1 and CDR2 are SGHRS and YFSETQ. The V and J ends lost 4 bases and 2 bases respectively, with 16 bases between them. The CDR3 sequence is 17 residues long.

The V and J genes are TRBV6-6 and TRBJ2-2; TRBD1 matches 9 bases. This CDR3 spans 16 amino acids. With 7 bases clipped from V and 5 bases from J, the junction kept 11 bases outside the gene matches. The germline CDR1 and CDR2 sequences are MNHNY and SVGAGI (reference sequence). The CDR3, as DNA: TGTGCCAGCAAAGTGGACAGGGGCCCTCTGACCGGGGAGCTGTTTTTT. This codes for CASKVDRGPLTGELFF.

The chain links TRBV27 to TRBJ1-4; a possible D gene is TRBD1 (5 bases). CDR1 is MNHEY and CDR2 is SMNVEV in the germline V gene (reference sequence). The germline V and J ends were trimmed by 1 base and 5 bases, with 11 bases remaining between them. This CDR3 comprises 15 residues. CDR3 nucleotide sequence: TGTGCCAGCAGTTTATGGGGGGACCGAAATGAAAAACTGTTTTTT. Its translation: CASSLWGDRNEKLFF.

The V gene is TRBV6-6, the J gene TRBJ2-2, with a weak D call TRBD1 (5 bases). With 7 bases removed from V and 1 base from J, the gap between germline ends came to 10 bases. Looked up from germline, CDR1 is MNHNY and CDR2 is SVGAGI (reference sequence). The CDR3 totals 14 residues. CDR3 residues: CASTTGLNTGELFF. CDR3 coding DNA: TGTGCCAGCACCACAGGCCTGAACACCGGGGAGCTGTTTTTT.

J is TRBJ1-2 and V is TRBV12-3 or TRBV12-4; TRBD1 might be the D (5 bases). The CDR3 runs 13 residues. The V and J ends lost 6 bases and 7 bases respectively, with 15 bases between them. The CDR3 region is CASSPLGGTGYTF. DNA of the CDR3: TGTGCCAGCAGCCCCTTGGGAGGGACTGGCTACACCTTC.

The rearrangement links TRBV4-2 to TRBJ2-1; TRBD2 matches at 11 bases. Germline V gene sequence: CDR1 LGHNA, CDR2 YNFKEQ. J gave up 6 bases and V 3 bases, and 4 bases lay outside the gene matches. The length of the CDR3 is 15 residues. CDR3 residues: CASSQGLADPNEQFF. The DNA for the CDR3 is TGTGCCAGCAGCCAGGGACTAGCGGACCCCAATGAGCAGTTCTTC.

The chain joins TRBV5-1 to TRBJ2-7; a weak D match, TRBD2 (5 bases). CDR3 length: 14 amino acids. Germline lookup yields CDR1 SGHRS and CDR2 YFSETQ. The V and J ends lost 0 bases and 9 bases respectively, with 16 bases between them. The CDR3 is CASSLEDWALGQYF. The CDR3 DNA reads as TGCGCCAGCAGCTTGGAGGACTGGGCTCTCGGGCAGTACTTC.

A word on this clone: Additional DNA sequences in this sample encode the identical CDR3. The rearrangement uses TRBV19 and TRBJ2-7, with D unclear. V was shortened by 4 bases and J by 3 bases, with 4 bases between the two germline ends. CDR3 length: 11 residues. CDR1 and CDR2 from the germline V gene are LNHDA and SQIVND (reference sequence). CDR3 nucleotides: TGTGCCAGTAGTAGTAGCTACGAGCAGTACTTC. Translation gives CASSSSYEQYF.

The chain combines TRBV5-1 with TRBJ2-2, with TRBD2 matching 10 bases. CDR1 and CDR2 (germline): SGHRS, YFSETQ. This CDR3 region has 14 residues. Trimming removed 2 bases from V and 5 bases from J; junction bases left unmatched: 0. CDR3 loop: CASSFSGGTGELFF. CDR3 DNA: TGCGCCAGCAGCTTTAGCGGGGGGACCGGGGAGCTGTTTTTT.

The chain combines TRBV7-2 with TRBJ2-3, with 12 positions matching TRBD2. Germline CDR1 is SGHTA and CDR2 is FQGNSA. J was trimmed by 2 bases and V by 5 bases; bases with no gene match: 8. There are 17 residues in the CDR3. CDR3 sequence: CASSRQTSGGPTDTQYF. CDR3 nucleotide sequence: TGTGCCAGCAGCCGCCAGACTAGCGGGGGCCCCACAGATACGCAGTATTTT.

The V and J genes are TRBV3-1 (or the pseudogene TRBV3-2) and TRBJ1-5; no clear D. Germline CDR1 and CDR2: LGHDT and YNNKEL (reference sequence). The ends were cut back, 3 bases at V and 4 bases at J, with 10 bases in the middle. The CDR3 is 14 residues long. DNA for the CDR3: TGTGCCAGCAGCCAGACGACGGGAAATCAGCCCCAGCATTTT. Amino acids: CASSQTTGNQPQHF.

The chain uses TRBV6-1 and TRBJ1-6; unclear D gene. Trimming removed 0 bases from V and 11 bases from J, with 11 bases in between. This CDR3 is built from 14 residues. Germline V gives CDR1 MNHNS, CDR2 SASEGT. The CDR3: CASSEALRVPPLHF. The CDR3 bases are TGTGCCAGCAGTGAAGCATTGAGGGTGCCACCCCTCCACTTT.

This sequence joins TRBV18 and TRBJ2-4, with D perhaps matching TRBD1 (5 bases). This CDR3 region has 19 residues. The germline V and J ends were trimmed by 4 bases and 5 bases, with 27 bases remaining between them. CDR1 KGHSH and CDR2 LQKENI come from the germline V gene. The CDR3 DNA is TGTGCCAGCTCACACATCGGACAAACTTCTAGGCGGCTGGAAAACATTCAGTACTTC. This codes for CASSHIGQTSRRLENIQYF.

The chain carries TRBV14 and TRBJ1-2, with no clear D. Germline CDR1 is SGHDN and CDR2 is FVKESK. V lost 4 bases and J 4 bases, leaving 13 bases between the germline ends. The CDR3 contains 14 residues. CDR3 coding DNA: TGTGCCAGCAGCCCGGGAGGTATGAGCTATGGCTACACCTTC. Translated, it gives CASSPGGMSYGYTF.

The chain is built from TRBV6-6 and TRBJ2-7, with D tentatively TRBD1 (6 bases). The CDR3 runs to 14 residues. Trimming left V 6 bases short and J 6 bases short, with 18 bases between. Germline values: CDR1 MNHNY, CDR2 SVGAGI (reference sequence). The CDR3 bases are TGTGCCAGCAGCCACCGTGCAGGGGTGATCGAGCAGTACTTC. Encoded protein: CASSHRAGVIEQYF.